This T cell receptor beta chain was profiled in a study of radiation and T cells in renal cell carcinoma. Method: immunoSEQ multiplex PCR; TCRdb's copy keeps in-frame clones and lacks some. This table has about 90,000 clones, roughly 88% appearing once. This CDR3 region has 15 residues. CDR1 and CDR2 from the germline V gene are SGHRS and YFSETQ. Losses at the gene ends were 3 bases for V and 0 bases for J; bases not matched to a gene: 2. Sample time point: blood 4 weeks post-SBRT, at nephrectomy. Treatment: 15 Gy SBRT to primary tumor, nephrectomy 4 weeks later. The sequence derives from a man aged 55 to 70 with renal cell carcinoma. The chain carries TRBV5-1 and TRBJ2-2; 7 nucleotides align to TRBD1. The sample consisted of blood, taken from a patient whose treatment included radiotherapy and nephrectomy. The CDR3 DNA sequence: TGCGCCAGCAGCTCGGGACAGACGAACACCGGGGAGCTGTTTTTT. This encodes CASSSGQTNTGELFF.